This T cell receptor beta chain is drawn from a study of cytomegalovirus exposure and HLA in healthy donors. Turning to this clone: Its specificity is not known.

Healthy bone marrow donors supplied every sample. General study findings and limits: Productive status was seen about 87% or about 30% of the time for most TCR beta V segments in an earlier analysis. The authors assumed roughly uniform sequencing depth across donors for presence/absence analyses. A highly shared variant cluster was judged a likely technical artifact.

This CDR3 comprises 16 residues. In germline, CDR1 is SGHRS, CDR2 YFSETQ. Trimming stripped 4 bases from V and 0 bases from J, with 16 bases between. PCR primers comprised 60 Vbeta and 13 Jbeta primers. Sequencing was performed with immunoSEQ multiplex PCR; in TCRdb, only in-frame clones are kept and a portion is missing. The data show 150,000 to 180,000 clones, about 70% seen once. The V and J genes are TRBV5-1 and TRBJ1-2, with D possibly TRBD1 on 5 matching bases. Sequencing used PBMCs. This receptor was taken from a man aged 18-30 years in good health and CMV-seronegative. CDR3 region: CASSGETDLTNYGYTF. The CDR3 DNA reads TGCGCCAGCAGCGGAGAGACAGATCTGACTAACTATGGCTACACCTTC.